This T cell receptor (beta chain) was identified in a study of shared clonotypes between healthy human individuals. Study-wide points: Donor scarcity curtailed the genetic and exposure-history diversity represented herein. Clonotypes that were shared across a handful of donors made up around 5% of naive CD4 clonotypes.

Sorted-subset replicate PCR reactions were performed with approximately 200 ng DNA, corresponding to roughly 31,000 T cell genomes. Source study methods: ImmunoSEQ output lacked quality scores and full-length reads, limiting matched filtering. This table comes from immunoSEQ multiplex PCR, and its TCRdb copy is limited to in-frame clones, with some not included. V and J calls and clone size follow that table, whereas D and trimming were derived from the DNA. The sample has 1,500,000 or so clones; roughly 96% are singletons. A remark on this clone: Its antigen is unidentified.

Sequencing was performed on naive CD4+ T cells sorted from blood. As for subset: CD45RA+ positively selected. The origin of this receptor is a man aged 25 to 40 in good health.

The CDR3 sequence is CASSRGLAEETQYF. CDR3 DNA: TGTGCCAGCTCACGAGGGCTAGCGGAAGAGACCCAGTACTTC. The gene calls are TRBV18 and TRBJ2-5, with TRBD2 identical over 7 bases. V lost 4 bases to trimming and J lost 3 bases; unmatched junction nucleotides: 5. The CDR3 has 14 amino acids. Germline CDR1 reads KGHSH; CDR2 reads LQKENI.